A single sample is the source of the 14 T cell receptor beta chains below, sequenced in a study of cytomegalovirus exposure and HLA in healthy donors. Sequencing was performed with immunoSEQ multiplex PCR; in TCRdb, only in-frame clones are kept and a portion is missing. Of tens of thousands of clones listed, just under 95% were seen once; the top ten hold 1.4%. The source material was PBMCs. These receptors were collected from a young man in good health and CMV-seropositive.

The gene calls are TRBV29-1 and TRBJ2-2; D perhaps matches TRBD1 (6 bases). The CDR3 length is 18 residues. CDR1 and CDR2 (germline): SQVTM, ANQGSEA. Trimming stripped 7 bases from V and 7 bases from J, with 31 bases between. The CDR3 DNA follows: TGCAGCGCTATGGGGGCAGGGACCGACAAACTTACGATCGGGGAGCTGTTTTTT. Its protein product is CSAMGAGTDKLTIGELFF.

The chain joins TRBV27 to TRBJ2-7, with D unresolved. Germline V gives CDR1 MNHEY, CDR2 SMNVEV (reference sequence). Trimming removed 5 bases from V and 4 bases from J, with 9 bases in between. CDR3 length: 12 amino acids. In DNA, the CDR3 is TGTGCCAGCAGTCTCGACGGGTACGAGCAGTACTTC. Amino acid sequence: CASSLDGYEQYF.

The chain joins TRBV7-9 to TRBJ2-2; possible D gene TRBD2, 5 bases. This CDR3 is 16 amino acids long. V was cut by 1 base and J by 3 bases, with 12 bases left in between. The germline V gene has CDR1 SEHNR and CDR2 FQNEAQ (reference sequence). DNA of the CDR3: TGTGCCAGCAGCTTAGAAGCTAGCCGATACACCGGGGAGCTGTTTTTT. Its translation: CASSLEASRYTGELFF.

The chain uses TRBV6-6 and TRBJ2-3, with no clear D. V was trimmed by 0 bases and J by 6 bases, leaving 7 bases between them. The CDR3 contains 13 residues. Germline V gene lookup returns CDR1 MNHNY and CDR2 SVGAGI (reference sequence). CDR3 DNA: TGTGCCAGCAGTTACTCGATCGGGGATACGCAGTATTTT. Translating gives CASSYSIGDTQYF.

The genes are TRBV2 and TRBJ2-1, with TRBD2 matching 14 bases. The length of the CDR3 is 19 residues. The V and J ends lost 2 bases and 3 bases, in that order; junction bases with no gene match: 9. CDR1 is SNHLY and CDR2 is FYNNEI in the germline V gene. The CDR3 spells CASSEKWGLAGDNYNEQFF. The CDR3 DNA follows: TGTGCCAGCAGTGAAAAATGGGGACTAGCGGGGGACAACTACAATGAGCAGTTCTTC.

The gene calls are TRBV6-1 and TRBJ2-1; 10 bases fit TRBD2. V shed 5 bases, J shed 5 bases, and the junction held 6 bases outside the gene matches. The length of the CDR3 is 15 residues. Germline V CDR1 and CDR2: MNHNS, SASEGT. The CDR3 bases are TGTGCCAGCAGTCCTCGTAGCGGGGGGAACAATGAGCAGTTCTTC. This translates into CASSPRSGGNNEQFF.

V and J are TRBV6-5 and TRBJ1-1; no clear D. The germline V gene has CDR1 MNHEY and CDR2 SVGAGI. The CDR3 spans 13 residues. V was trimmed by 2 bases and J by 1 base, leaving 5 bases between them. The CDR3: CASSYAGNTEAFF. The CDR3 DNA sequence: TGTGCCAGCAGTTACGCCGGGAACACTGAAGCTTTCTTT.

The chain carries TRBV18 and TRBJ2-3; 8 positions agree with TRBD2. The V and J ends lost 2 bases and 1 base, in that order; junction bases with no gene match: 5. Germline CDR1 reads KGHSH; CDR2 reads LQKENI. This CDR3 is built from 16 residues. The CDR3 spells CASSPGNSGGTDTQYF. The CDR3 DNA sequence: TGTGCCAGCTCACCAGGGAATAGCGGGGGCACAGATACGCAGTATTTT.

The chain joins TRBV19 to TRBJ2-1; D might be TRBD2 (5 bases). The CDR3 has 14 residues. V was pared by 1 base and J by 9 bases, with 13 bases between. The germline CDR1 and CDR2 sequences are LNHDA and SQIVND (reference sequence). CDR3 amino acids: CASSIAPDGVEQFF. The CDR3 DNA is TGTGCCAGTAGTATAGCCCCCGACGGGGTTGAGCAGTTCTTC.

The CDR3 protein is CASSLGDRGREQYF. CDR3 nucleotides: TGTGCCAGCTCCCTAGGGGACAGGGGTAGAGAGCAGTACTTC. The chain links TRBV18 to TRBJ2-7; 10 bases are a match to TRBD1. The trim removed 6 bases at V and 7 bases at J, leaving 9 bases unmatched. The CDR3 sequence is 14 residues long. Germline CDR1 and CDR2: KGHSH and LQKENI.

The chain combines TRBV28 with TRBJ1-2, with a possible D match to TRBD1 (5 bases). Trimming cost V 6 bases and J 1 base, with 12 bases left between them. In germline, CDR1 is MDHEN, CDR2 SYDVKM. CDR3 length: 14 amino acids. The CDR3 loop reads CASSTGGVNYGYTF. As DNA, the CDR3 is TGTGCCAGCAGCACCGGGGGGGTTAACTATGGCTACACCTTC.

This clone has just one count. The gene calls are TRBV15 and TRBJ2-1; 15 bases map to TRBD2. J lost 0 bases, V lost 4 bases, and 7 bases had no gene match. This CDR3 spans 19 amino acids. Looked up from germline, CDR1 is LNHNV and CDR2 is YYDKDF (reference sequence). DNA of the CDR3: TGTGCCACCAGCAAGAGGACTAGCGGGAGGGCGGCCTCCTACAATGAGCAGTTCTTC. Translating gives CATSKRTSGRAASYNEQFF.

This chain joins TRBV15 and TRBJ2-1; tentative D call: TRBD2 (5 bases). Germline loops: CDR1 LNHNV, CDR2 YYDKDF (reference sequence). Trimming took off 0 bases at V and 3 bases at J, with 12 bases between the two ends. The CDR3 length is 16 residues. CDR3 sequence reads: CATSRDSRGSYNEQFF. CDR3 coding DNA: TGTGCCACCAGCAGAGATTCCCGAGGGAGCTACAATGAGCAGTTCTTC.

The genes are TRBV19 and TRBJ2-7, with D maybe TRBD1 (6 bases). This CDR3 has 12 residues. The germline V and J ends were trimmed by 6 bases and 6 bases, with 12 bases remaining between them. Germline assignment: CDR1 LNHDA and CDR2 SQIVND (reference sequence). The CDR3 region is CASRLDSGEQYF. CDR3 in DNA: TGTGCCAGTAGACTGGACAGTGGCGAGCAGTACTTC. Supplemented by reference TRBV19 and TRBJ2-7, the full variable domain reads DGGITQSPKYLFRKEGQNVTLSCEQNLNHDAMYWYRQDPGQGLRLIYYSQIVNDFQKGDIAEGYSVSREKKESFPLTVTSAQKNPTAFYLCASRLDSGEQYFGPGTRLTVT.